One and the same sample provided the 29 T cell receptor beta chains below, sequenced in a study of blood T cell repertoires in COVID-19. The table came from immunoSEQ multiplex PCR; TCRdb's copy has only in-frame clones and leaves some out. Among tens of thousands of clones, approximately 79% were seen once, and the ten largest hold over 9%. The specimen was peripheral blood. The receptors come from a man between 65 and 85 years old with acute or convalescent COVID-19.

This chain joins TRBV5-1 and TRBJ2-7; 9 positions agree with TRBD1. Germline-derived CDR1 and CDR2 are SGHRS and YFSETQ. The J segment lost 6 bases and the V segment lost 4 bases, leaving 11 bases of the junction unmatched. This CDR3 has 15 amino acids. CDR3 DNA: TGCGCCAGCAGCAACCCGGGACAGGGTTCCAGCGAGCAGTACTTC. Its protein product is CASSNPGQGSSEQYF.

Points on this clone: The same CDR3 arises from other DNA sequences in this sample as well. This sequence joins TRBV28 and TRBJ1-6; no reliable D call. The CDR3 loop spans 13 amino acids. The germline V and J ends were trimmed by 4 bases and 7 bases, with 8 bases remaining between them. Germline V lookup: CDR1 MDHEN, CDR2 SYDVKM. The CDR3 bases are TGTGCCAGCAGTTGGGCCACCAATTCACCCCTCCACTTT. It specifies CASSWATNSPLHF.

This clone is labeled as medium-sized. Written as DNA, the CDR3 is TGTGCCACCAGTGGGACAGGGGACTATGGCTACACCTTC. This encodes CATSGTGDYGYTF. The rearrangement links TRBV24-1 to TRBJ1-2; 9 nucleotides line up with TRBD1. Germline V gene data show CDR1 as KGHDR and CDR2 as SFDVKD. The CDR3 has 13 residues. V lost 5 bases, J lost 3 bases, and 0 bases stayed unmatched.

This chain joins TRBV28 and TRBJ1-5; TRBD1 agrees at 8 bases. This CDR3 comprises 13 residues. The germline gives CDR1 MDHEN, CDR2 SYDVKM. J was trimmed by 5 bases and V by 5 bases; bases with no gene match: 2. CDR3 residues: CASSMDRDQPQHF. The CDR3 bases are TGTGCCAGCAGTATGGACAGGGATCAGCCCCAGCATTTT.

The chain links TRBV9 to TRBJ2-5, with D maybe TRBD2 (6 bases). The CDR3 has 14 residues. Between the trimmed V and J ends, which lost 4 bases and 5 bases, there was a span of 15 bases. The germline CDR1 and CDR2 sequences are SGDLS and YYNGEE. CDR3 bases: TGTGCCAGCAGCCCTGTTGGCGGGGTTGAGACCCAGTACTTC. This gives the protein CASSPVGGVETQYF. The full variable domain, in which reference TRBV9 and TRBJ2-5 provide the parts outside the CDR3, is DSGVTQTPKHLITATGQRVTLRCSPRSGDLSVYWYQQSLDQGLQFLIQYYNGEERAKGNILERFSAQQFPDLHSELNLSSLELGDSALYFCASSPVGGVETQYFGPGTRLLVL.

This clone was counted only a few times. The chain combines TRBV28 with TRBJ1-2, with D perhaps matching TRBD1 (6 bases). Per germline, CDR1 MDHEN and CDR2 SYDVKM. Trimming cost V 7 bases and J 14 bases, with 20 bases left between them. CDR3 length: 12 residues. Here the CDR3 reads CASTPPRGPLTF. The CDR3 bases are TGTGCCAGCACCCCTCCCAGGGGTCCCTTAACCTTC.

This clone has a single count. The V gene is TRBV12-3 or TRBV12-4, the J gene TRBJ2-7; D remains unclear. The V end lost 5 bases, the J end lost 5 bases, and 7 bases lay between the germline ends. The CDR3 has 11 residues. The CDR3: CASSPHDEQYF. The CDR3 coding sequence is TGTGCCAGCAGTCCCCATGACGAGCAGTACTTC.

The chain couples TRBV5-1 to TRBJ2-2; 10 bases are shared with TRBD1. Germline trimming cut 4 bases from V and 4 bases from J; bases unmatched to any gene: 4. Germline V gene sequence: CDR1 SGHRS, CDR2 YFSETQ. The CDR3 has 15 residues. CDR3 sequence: CASSPWTGGTGELFF. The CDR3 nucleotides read TGCGCCAGCAGCCCGTGGACAGGGGGCACCGGGGAGCTGTTTTTT.

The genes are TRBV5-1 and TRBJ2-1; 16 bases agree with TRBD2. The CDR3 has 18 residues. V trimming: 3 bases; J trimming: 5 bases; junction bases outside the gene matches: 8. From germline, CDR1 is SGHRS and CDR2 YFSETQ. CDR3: CASSSIGTSGGANNEQFF. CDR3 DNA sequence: TGCGCCAGCAGCTCCATAGGGACTAGCGGGGGGGCTAACAATGAGCAGTTCTTC.

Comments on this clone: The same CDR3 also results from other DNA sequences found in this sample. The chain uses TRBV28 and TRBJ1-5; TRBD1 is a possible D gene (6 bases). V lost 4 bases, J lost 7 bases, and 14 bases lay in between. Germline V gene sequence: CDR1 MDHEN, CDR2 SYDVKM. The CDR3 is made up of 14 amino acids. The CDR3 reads CASSSGGGGQPQHF. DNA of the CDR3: TGTGCCAGCAGTTCCGGGGGCGGGGGGCAGCCCCAGCATTTT.

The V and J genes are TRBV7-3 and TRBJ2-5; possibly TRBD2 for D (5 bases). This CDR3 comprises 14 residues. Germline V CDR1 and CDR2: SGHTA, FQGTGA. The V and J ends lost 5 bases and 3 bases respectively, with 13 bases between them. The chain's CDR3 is CASSQGADEETQYF. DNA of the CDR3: TGTGCCAGCAGCCAAGGAGCGGACGAAGAGACCCAGTACTTC.

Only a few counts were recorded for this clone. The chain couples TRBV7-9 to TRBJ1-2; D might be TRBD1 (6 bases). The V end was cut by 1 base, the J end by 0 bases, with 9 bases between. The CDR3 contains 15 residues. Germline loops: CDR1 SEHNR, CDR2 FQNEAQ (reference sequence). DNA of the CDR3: TGTGCCAGCAGCTTAGGCAGGGGCGCTAACTATGGCTACACCTTC. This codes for CASSLGRGANYGYTF.

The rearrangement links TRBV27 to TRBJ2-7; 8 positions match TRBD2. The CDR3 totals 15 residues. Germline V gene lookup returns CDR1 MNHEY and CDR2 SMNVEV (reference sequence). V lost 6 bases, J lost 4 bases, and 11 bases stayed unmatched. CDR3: CASRSRGGARYEQYF. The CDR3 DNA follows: TGTGCCAGCAGGAGTCGGGGGGGAGCGCGTTACGAGCAGTACTTC.

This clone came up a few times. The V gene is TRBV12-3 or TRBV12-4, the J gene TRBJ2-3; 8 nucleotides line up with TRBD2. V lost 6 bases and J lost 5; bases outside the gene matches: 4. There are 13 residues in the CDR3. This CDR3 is CASSPRGGDTQYF. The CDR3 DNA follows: TGTGCCAGCAGCCCCCGGGGGGGAGATACGCAGTATTTT.

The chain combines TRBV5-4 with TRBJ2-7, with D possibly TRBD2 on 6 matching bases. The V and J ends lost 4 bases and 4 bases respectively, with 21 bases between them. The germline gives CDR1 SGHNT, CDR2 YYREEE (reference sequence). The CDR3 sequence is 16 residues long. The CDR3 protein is CASSPGGEALKYEQYF. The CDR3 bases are TGTGCCAGCAGCCCAGGAGGGGAAGCCCTTAAGTACGAGCAGTACTTC.

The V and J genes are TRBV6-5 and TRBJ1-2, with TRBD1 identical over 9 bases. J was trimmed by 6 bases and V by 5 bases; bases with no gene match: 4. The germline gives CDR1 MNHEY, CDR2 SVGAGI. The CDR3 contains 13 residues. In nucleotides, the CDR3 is TGTGCCAGCAGTCGGGACAGGGCGGATGGCTACACCTTC. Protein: CASSRDRADGYTF.

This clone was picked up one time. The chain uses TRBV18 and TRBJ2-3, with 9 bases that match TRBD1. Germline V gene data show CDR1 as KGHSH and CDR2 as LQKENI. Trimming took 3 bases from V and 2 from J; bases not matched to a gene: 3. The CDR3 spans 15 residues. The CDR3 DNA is TGTGCCAGCTCACCCGGGACAGGGTTCACAGATACGCAGTATTTT. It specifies CASSPGTGFTDTQYF.

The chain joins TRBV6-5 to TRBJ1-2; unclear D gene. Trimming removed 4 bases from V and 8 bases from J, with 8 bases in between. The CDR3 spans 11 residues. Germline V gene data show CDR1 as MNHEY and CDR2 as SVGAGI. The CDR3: CASSSGWGYTF. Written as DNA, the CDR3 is TGTGCCAGCAGTTCCGGGTGGGGCTACACCTTC.

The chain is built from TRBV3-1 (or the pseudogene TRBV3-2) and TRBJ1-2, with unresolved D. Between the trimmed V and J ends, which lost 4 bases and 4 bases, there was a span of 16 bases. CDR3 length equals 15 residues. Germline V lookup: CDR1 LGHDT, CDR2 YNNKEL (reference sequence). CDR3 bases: TGTGCCAGCAGCCCTCGTGAGGCAGAAAGCTATGGCTACACCTTC. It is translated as CASSPREAESYGYTF.

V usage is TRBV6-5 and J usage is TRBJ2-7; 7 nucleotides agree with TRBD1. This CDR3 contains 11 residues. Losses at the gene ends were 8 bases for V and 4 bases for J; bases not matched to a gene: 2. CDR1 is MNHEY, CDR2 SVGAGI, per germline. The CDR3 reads CASGTVYEQYF. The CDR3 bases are TGTGCCAGCGGGACAGTTTACGAGCAGTACTTC.

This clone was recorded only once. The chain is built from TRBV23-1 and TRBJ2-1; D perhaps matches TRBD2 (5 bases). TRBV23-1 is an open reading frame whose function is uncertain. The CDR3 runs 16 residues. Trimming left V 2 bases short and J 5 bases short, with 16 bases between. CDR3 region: CASSQQNGIKNNEQFF. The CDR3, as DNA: TGCGCCAGCAGTCAACAGAACGGGATCAAAAACAATGAGCAGTTCTTC.

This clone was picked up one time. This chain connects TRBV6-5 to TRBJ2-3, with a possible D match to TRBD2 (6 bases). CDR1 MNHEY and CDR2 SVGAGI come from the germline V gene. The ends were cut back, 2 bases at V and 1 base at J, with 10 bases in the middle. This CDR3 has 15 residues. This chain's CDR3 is CASSYRRGGTDTQYF. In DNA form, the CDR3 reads TGTGCCAGCAGTTACAGGCGGGGCGGCACAGATACGCAGTATTTT.

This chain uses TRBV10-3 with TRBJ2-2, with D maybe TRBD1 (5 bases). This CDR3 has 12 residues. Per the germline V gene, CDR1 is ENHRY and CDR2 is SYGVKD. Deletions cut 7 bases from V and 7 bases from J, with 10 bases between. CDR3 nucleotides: TGTGCCATCAAGCAGGGCGGCGGGGAGCTGTTTTTT. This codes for CAIKQGGGELFF.

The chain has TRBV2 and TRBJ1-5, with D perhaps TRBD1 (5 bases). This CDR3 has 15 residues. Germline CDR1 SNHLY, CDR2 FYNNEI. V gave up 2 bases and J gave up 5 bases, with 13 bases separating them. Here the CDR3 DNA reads TGTGCCAGCAGTGAAACTTCCGGGGGGGATCAGCCCCAGCATTTT. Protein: CASSETSGGDQPQHF. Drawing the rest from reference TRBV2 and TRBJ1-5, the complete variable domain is EPEVTQTPSHQVTQMGQEVILRCVPISNHLYFYWYRQILGQKVEFLVSFYNNEISEKSEIFDDQFSVERPDGSNFTLKIRSTKLEDSAMYFCASSETSGGDQPQHFGDGTRLSIL.

The CDR3 is CAISETGSTEAFF. The CDR3 DNA sequence: TGTGCCATCAGTGAGACAGGGAGCACTGAAGCTTTCTTT. The chain recombines TRBV10-3 with TRBJ1-1; perhaps TRBD1 as D (6 bases). V gave up 2 bases and J gave up 4 bases, with 8 bases separating them. The CDR3 runs 13 residues. Looked up from germline, CDR1 is ENHRY and CDR2 is SYGVKD.

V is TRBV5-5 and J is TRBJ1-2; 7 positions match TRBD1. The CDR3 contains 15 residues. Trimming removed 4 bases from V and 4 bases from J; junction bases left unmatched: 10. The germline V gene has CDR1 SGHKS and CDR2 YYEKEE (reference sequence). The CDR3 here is CASSKQGVESYGYTF. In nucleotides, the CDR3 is TGTGCCAGCAGCAAGCAGGGGGTCGAGAGCTATGGCTACACCTTC.

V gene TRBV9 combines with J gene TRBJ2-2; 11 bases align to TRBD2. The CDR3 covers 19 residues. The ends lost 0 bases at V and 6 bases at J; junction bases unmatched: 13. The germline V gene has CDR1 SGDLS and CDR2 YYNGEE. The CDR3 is CASSVELLAGGLVAGELFF. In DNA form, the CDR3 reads TGTGCCAGCAGCGTAGAGCTCCTAGCGGGGGGACTGGTGGCCGGGGAGCTGTTTTTT.

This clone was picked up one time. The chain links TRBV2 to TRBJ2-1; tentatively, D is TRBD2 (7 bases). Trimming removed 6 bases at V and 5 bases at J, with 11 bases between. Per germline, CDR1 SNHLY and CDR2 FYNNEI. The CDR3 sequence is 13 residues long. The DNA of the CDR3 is TGTGCCAGCAGCGGCGGGGGCAACAATGAGCAGTTCTTC. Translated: CASSGGGNNEQFF.

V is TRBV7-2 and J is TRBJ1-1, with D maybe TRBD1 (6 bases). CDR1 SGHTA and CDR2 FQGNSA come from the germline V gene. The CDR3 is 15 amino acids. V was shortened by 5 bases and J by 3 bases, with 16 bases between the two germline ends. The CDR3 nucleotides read TGTGCCAGCAGCCGGCCGGACAGATTTTACACTGAAGCTTTCTTT. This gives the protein CASSRPDRFYTEAFF.